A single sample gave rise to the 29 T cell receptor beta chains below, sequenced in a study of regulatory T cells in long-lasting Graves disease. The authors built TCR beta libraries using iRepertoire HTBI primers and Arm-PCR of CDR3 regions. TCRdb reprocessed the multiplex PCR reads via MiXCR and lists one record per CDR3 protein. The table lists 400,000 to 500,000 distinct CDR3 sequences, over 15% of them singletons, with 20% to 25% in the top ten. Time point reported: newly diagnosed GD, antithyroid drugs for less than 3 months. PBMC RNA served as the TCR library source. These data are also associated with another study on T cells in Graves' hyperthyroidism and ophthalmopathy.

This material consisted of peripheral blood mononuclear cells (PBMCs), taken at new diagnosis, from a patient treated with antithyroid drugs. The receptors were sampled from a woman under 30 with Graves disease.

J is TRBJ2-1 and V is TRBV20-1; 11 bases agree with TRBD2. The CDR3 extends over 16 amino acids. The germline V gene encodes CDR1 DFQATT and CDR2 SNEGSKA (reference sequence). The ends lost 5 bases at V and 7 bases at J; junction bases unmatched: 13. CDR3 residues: CSAAPTSGSSQNEQFF. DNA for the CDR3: TGCAGTGCTGCCCCTACTAGCGGGAGTTCCCAAAATGAGCAGTTCTTC.

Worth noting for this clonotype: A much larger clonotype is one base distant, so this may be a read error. CDR3 residues: CASSPPGGSGIYNEQYF. DNA for the CDR3: TGCGCCAGCAGCCCACCCGGTGGTAGCGGGATTTACAATGAGCAGTACTTC. The genes are TRBV5-1 and TRBJ2-7; 8 positions match TRBD2. This CDR3 comprises 17 residues. In germline, CDR1 is SGHRS, CDR2 YFSETQ. J was trimmed by 7 bases and V by 4 bases; bases with no gene match: 19. Based on the CDR3 plus reference TRBV5-1 and TRBJ2-7, the full variable domain is KAGVTQTPRYLIKTRGQQVTLSCSPISGHRSVSWYQQTPGQGLQFLFEYFSETQRNKGNFPGRFSGRQFSNSRSEMNVSTLELGDSALYLCASSPPGGSGIYNEQYFGPGTRLTVT.

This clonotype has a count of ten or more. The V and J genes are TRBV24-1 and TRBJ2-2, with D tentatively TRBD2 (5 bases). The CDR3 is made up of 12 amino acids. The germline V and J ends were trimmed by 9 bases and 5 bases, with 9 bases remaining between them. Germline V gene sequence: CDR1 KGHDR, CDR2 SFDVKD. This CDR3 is CATGGSTGELFF. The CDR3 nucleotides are TGTGCCACCGGAGGAAGTACCGGGGAGCTGTTTTTT.

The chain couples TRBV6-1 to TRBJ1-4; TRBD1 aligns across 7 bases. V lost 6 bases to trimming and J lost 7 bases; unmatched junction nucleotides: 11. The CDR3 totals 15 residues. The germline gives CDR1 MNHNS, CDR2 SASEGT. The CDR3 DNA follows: TGTGCCAGCAGCCCCAGACAGGGAGGGATTGAAAAACTGTTTTTT. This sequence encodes CASSPRQGGIEKLFF.

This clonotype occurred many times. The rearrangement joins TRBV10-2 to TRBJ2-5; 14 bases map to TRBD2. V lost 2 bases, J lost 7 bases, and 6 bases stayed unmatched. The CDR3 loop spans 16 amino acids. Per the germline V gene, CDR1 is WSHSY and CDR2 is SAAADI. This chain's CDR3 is CASSEGTSGSLRTQYF. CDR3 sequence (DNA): TGCGCCAGCAGTGAGGGGACTAGCGGGAGTTTAAGGACCCAGTACTTC.

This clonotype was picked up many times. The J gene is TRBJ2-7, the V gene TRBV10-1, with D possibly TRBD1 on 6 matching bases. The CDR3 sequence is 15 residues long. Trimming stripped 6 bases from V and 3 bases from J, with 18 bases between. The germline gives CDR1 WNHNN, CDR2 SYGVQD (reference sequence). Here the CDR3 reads CASRASGTSNYEQYF. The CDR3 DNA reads TGCGCCAGCAGGGCCTCCGGGACAAGCAACTACGAGCAGTACTTC.

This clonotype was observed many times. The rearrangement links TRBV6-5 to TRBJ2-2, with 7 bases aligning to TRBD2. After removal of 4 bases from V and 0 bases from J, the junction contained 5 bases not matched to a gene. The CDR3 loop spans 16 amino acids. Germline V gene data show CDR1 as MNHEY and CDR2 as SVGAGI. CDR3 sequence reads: CASSFSRGANTGELFF. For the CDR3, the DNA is TGTGCCAGCAGTTTTTCCCGGGGGGCGAACACCGGGGAGCTGTTTTTT.

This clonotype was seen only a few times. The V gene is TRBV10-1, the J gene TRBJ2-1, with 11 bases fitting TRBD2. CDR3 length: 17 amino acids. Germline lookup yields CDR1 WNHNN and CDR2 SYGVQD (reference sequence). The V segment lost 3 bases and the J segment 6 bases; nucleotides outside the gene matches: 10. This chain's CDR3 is CASSDEGLAGGSNEQFF. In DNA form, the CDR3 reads TGCGCCAGCAGTGATGAGGGTCTAGCGGGAGGATCCAATGAGCAGTTCTTC.

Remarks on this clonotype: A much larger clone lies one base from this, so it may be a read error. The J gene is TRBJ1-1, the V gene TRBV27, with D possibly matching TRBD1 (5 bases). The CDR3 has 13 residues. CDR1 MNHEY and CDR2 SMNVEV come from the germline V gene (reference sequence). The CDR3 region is CASMERGGTEALF. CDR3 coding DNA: TGTGCCAGCATGGAAAGGGGAGGCACTGAAGCTCTCTTT.

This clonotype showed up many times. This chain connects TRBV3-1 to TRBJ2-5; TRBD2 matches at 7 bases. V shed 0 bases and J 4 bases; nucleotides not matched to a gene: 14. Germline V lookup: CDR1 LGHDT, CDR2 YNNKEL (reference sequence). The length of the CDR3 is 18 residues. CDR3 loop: CASSQDLGGWGGRETQYF. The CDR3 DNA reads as TGTGCCAGCAGCCAAGATTTAGGAGGGTGGGGAGGGCGAGAGACCCAGTACTTC.

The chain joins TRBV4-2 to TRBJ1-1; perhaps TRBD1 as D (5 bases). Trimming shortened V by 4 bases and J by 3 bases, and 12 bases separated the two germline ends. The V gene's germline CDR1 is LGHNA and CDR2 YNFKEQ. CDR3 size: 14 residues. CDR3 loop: CASSLGGDHTEAFF. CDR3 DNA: TGTGCCAGCAGCCTAGGAGGGGATCACACTGAAGCTTTCTTT.

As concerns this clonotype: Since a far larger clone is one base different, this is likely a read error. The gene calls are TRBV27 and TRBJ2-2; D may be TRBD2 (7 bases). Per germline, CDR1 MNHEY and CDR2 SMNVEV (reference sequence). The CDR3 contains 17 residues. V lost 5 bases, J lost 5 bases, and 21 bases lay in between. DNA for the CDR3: TGTGCCAGCAGTGATTCAGCGGCAGGGGACTATACCGGGGAGCTGTTTTTT. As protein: CASSDSAAGDYTGELFF.

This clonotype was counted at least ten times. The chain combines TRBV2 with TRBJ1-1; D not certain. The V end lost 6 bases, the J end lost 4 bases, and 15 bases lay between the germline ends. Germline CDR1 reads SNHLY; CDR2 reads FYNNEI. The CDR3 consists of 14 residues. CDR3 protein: CASRNDPRGTEAFF. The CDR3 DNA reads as TGTGCCAGCAGAAACGACCCACGGGGCACTGAAGCTTTCTTT. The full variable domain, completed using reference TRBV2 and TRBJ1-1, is EPEVTQTPSHQVTQMGQEVILRCVPISNHLYFYWYRQILGQKVEFLVSFYNNEISEKSEIFDDQFSVERPDGSNFTLKIRSTKLEDSAMYFCASRNDPRGTEAFFGQGTRLTVV.

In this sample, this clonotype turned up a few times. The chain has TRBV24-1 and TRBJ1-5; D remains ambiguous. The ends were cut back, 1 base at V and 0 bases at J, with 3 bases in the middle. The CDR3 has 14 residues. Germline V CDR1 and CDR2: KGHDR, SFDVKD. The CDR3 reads CATSDLDSNQPQHF. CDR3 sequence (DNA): TGTGCCACCAGTGATTTAGATAGCAATCAGCCCCAGCATTTT.

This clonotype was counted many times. Here the CDR3 reads CASSEKENTEAFF. The CDR3 DNA follows: TGTGCCAGCAGTGAAAAGGAGAACACTGAAGCTTTCTTT. The chain carries TRBV25-1 and TRBJ1-1; D ambiguous. This CDR3 has 13 residues. CDR1 is MGHDK, CDR2 SYGVNS, per germline. V was clipped by 2 bases and J by 1 base, with 5 bases between them. Full variable domain (missing parts from reference TRBV25-1 and TRBJ1-1): EADIYQTPRYLVIGTGKKITLECSQTMGHDKMYWYQQDPGMELHLIHYSYGVNSTEKGDLSSESTVSRIRTEHFPLTLESARPSHTSQYLCASSEKENTEAFFGQGTRLTVV.

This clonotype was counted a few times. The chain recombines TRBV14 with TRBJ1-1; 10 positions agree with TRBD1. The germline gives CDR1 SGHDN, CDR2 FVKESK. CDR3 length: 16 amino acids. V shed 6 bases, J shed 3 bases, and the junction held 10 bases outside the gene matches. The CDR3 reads CASSHPGQGIYTEAFF. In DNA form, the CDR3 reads TGTGCCAGCAGTCATCCGGGACAGGGGATTTACACTGAAGCTTTCTTT.

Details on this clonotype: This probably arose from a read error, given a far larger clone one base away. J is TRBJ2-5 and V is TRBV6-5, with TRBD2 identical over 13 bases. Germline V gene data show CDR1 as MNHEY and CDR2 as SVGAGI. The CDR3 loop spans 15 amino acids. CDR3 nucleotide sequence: TGTGCCAGCAGTTACACCGGGACTAGCGGGACTGAGCGGTTCTTC. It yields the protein CASSYTGTSGTERFF.

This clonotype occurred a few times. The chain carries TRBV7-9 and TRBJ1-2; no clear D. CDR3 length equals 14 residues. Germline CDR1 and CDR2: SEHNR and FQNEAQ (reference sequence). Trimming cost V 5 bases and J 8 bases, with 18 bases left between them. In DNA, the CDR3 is TGTGCCAGCAGCCAACCTCGGGAAACGCGGGGCTACACCTTC. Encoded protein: CASSQPRETRGYTF.

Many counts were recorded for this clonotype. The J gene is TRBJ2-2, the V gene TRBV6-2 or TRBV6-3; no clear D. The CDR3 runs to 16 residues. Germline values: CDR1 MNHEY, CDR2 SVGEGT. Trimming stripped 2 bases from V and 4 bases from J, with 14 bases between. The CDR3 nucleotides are TGTGCCAGCAGTTACCGCACTGACTTCCTCACCGGGGAGCTGTTTTTT. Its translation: CASSYRTDFLTGELFF.

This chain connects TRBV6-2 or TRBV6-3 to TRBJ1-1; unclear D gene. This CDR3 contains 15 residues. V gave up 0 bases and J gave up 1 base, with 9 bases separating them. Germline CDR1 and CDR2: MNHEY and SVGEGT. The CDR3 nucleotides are TGTGCCAGCAGTTACTCGGCCACAGCGAACACTGAAGCTTTCTTT. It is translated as CASSYSATANTEAFF.

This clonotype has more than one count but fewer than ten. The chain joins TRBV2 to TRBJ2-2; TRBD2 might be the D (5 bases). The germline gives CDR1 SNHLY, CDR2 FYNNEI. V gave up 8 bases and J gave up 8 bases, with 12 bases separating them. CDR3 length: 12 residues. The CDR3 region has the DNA TGTGCCAGCTCCAACGGCGGGGGGGAGCTGTTTTTT. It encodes CASSNGGGELFF. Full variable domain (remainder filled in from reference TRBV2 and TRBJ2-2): EPEVTQTPSHQVTQMGQEVILRCVPISNHLYFYWYRQILGQKVEFLVSFYNNEISEKSEIFDDQFSVERPDGSNFTLKIRSTKLEDSAMYFCASSNGGGELFFGEGSRLTVL.

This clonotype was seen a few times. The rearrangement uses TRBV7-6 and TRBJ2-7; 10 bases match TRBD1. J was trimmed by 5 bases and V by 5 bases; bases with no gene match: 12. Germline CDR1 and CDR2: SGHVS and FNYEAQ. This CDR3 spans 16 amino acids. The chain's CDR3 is CASSGKSGTGVHEQYF. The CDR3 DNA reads TGTGCCAGCAGCGGAAAGTCCGGGACAGGGGTTCACGAGCAGTACTTC.

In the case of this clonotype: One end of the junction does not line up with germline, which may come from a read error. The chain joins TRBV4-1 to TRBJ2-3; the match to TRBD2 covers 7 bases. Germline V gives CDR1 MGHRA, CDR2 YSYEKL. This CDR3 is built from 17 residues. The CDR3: CASSRVTASGNTDTQYF. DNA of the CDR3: TGTGCCAGCAGCCGCGTAACAGCTAGCGGAAACACAGATACGCAGTATTTT.

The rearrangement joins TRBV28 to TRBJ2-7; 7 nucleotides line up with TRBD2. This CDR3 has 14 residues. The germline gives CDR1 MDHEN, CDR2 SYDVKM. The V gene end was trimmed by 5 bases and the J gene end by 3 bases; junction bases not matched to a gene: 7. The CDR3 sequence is CASSPSGEYYEQYF. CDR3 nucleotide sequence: TGTGCCAGCAGTCCAAGCGGGGAATACTACGAGCAGTACTTC.

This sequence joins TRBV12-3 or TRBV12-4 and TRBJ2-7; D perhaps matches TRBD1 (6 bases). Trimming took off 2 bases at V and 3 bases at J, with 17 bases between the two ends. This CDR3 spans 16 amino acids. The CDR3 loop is CASSLMVRGAGYEQYF. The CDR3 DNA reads TGTGCCAGCAGTTTAATGGTCAGGGGTGCCGGCTACGAGCAGTACTTC.

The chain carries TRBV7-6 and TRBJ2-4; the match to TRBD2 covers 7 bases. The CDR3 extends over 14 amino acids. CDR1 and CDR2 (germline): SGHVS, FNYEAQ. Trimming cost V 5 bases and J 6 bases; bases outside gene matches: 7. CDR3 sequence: CASSLSRESNIQYF. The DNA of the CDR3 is TGTGCCAGCAGCCTCTCGCGGGAGTCAAACATTCAGTACTTC. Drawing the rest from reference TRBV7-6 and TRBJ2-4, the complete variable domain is GAGVSQSPRYKVTKRGQDVALRCDPISGHVSLYWYRQALGQGPEFLTYFNYEAQQDKSGLPNDRFSAERPEGSISTLTIQRTEQRDSAMYRCASSLSRESNIQYFGAGTRLSVL.

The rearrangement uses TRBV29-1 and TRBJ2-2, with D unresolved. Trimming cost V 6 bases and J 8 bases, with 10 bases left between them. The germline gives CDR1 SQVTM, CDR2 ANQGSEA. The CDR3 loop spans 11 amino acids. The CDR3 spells CSVLDLGELFF. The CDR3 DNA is TGCAGCGTGCTAGATTTGGGGGAGCTGTTTTTT.

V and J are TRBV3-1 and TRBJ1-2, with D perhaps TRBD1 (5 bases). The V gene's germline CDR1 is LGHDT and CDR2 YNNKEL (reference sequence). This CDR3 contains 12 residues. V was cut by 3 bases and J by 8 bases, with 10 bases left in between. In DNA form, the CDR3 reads TGTGCCAGCAGCCAGAGAGGGGTCGGCTACACCTTC. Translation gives CASSQRGVGYTF. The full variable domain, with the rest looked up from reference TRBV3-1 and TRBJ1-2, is DTAVSQTPKYLVTQMGNDKSIKCEQNLGHDTMYWYKQDSKKFLKIMFSYNNKELIINETVPNRFSPKSPDKAHLNLHINSLELGDSAVYFCASSQRGVGYTFGSGTRLTVV.

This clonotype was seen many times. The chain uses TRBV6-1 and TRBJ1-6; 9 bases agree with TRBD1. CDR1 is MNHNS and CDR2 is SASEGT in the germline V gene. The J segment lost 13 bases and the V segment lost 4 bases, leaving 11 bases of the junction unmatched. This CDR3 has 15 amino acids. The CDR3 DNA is TGTGCCAGCAGTGGGACAGGGGCAGGTCTTGTCCCCCTCCACTTT. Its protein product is CASSGTGAGLVPLHF.